These 4 T cell receptor beta chains originate from one sample sequenced in a study of PD-L1 blockade in urothelial cancer (dated by TCRdb to the late 2010s). The library was produced with the immunoSEQ multiplex PCR assay. TCRdb mirrors the immuneACCESS table, restricted to in-frame sequences. Some clones are absent from its copies; in checked studies, under half trace to an unresolved V gene, and the reason for the others is unknown. The sample records roughly 43,000 clones, approximately 77% of which are singletons. The top ten hold roughly 2.7% of the sample. The sequencing used PBMCs, collected around atezolizumab (anti-PD-L1) treatment. The receptors derive from a man between 70 and 80 years old with urothelial cancer.

This clone was detected only a few times. This chain links TRBV25-1 with TRBJ2-1; D perhaps matches TRBD1 (6 bases). The CDR3 is made up of 16 amino acids. CDR1 and CDR2 (germline): MGHDK, SYGVNS. V was shortened by 1 base and J by 7 bases, with 17 bases between the two germline ends. The CDR3, as DNA: TGTGCCAGCAGTGAATTTGGGCAGCAGGGGCTTAATGAGCAGTTCTTC. It translates to CASSEFGQQGLNEQFF.

In this sample, this clone turned up once. In nucleotides, the CDR3 is TGTGCCAGCAGCCTCGGGGACAGGGCAGAGACCCAGTACTTC. Amino acids: CASSLGDRAETQYF. The chain joins TRBV9 to TRBJ2-5, with TRBD1 identical over 9 bases. CDR1 and CDR2 (germline): SGDLS, YYNGEE. Unmatched junction bases numbered 5, after V lost 4 bases and J lost 4 bases. The CDR3 has 14 amino acids.

The rearrangement joins TRBV4-2 to TRBJ2-5; no clear D gene. Germline V lookup: CDR1 LGHNA, CDR2 YNFKEQ. The CDR3 consists of 15 residues. Trimming cost V 1 base and J 1 base, with 10 bases left between them. Here the CDR3 reads CASSQGQAIQETQYF. CDR3 DNA sequence: TGTGCCAGCAGCCAAGGCCAGGCGATCCAAGAGACCCAGTACTTC.

The chain links TRBV7-6 to TRBJ2-1, with D possibly TRBD2 on 7 matching bases. Germline V gives CDR1 SGHVS, CDR2 FNYEAQ. With 1 base removed from V and 7 bases from J, the gap between germline ends came to 17 bases. The CDR3 length is 16 residues. CDR3 DNA sequence: TGTGCCAGCAGCTTAGAGACGGGGGGCCTCAGTAATGAGCAGTTCTTC. This codes for CASSLETGGLSNEQFF.